Below, one T cell receptor beta chain is given with its context. What it recognizes is unknown. TCRdb keeps only in-frame clones here, not all; method: immunoSEQ multiplex PCR. This sample has about 88,000 clones, with roughly nine tenths found just once. The data are from a study of T cell responses to AZD1222 COVID-19 vaccine. Trimming removed 0 bases from V and 5 bases from J; junction bases left unmatched: 5. The CDR3 has 16 residues. Looked up from germline, CDR1 is SGHNT and CDR2 is YYREEE (reference sequence). General study results and limits: There were mostly white British donors and more females than males, and clonal diversity was possibly underestimated.

The source of this sequence is an adult who received the AZD1222 COVID-19 vaccine. Sequencing used peripheral blood, obtained 28 days after the second AZD1222 dose. This chain uses TRBV5-4 with TRBJ1-5, with 10 bases lining up with TRBD1. The CDR3 is CASSLGGTGVDQPQHF. The CDR3 DNA reads as TGTGCCAGCAGCTTGGGGGGGACAGGGGTAGATCAGCCCCAGCATTTT.